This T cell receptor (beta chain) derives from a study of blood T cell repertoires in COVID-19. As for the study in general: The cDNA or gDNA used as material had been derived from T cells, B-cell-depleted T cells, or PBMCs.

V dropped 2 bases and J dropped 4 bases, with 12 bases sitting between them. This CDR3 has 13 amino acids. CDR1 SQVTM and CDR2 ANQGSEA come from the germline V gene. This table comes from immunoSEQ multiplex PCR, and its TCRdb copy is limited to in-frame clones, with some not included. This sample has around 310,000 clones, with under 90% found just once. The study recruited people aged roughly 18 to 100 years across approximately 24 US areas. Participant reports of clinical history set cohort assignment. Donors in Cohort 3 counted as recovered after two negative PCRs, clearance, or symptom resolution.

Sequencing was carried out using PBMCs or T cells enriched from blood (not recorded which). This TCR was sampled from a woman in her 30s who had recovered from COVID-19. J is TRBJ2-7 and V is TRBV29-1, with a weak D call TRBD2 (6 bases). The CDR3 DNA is TGCAGCGTTGAAAGTGCCGGGAGTTACGAGCAGTACTTC. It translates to CSVESAGSYEQYF.